The 18 T cell receptor beta chains given below trace back to one sample, sequenced in a study of T cell therapy after organ transplantation. TCRdb's table, derived via immunoSEQ multiplex PCR, lists solely in-frame clones and lacks some. This table holds 2,000 to 2,500 clones, roughly 79% found once. The antigens of these receptors remain unknown. Material: CD8+ T cells from blood, obtained before autologous CMV-specific T cell therapy. These receptors were obtained from a human patient who had received a solid organ transplant and had CMV disease.

The CDR3 DNA reads TGTGCCAGTAGTATAATTCCCCGGGAGCCCCGGTATGAGCAGTTCTTC. Translation gives CASSIIPREPRYEQFF. The genes are TRBV19 and TRBJ2-1, with D maybe TRBD2 (6 bases). CDR1 is LNHDA, CDR2 SQIVND, per germline (reference sequence). V was shortened by 2 bases and J by 8 bases, with 19 bases between the two germline ends. The CDR3 spans 16 residues.

J is TRBJ2-1 and V is TRBV25-1, with D possibly TRBD2 on 6 matching bases. The CDR3 runs to 18 residues. Trimming removed 4 bases from V and 0 bases from J, with 19 bases in between. The germline gives CDR1 MGHDK, CDR2 SYGVNS. The CDR3 loop reads CASSGEGGNSASYNEQFF. DNA for the CDR3: TGTGCCAGCAGTGGCGAGGGAGGAAACTCTGCCTCCTACAATGAGCAGTTCTTC.

The V call is TRBV30, the J call TRBJ1-1; D unresolved. This CDR3 contains 13 residues. Trimming stripped 4 bases from V and 0 bases from J, with 9 bases between. From germline, CDR1 is GTSNPN and CDR2 SVGIG (reference sequence). CDR3 sequence reads: CAWTRTVNTEAFF. CDR3 nucleotides: TGTGCCTGGACAAGGACGGTGAACACTGAAGCTTTCTTT.

This chain uses TRBV6-6 with TRBJ2-1, with a possible D match to TRBD1 (6 bases). CDR3 length equals 11 residues. V lost 4 bases and J 13 bases, leaving 11 bases between the germline ends. Per the germline V gene, CDR1 is MNHNY and CDR2 is SVGAGI (reference sequence). The CDR3 is CASSSDRPQFF. The CDR3 DNA reads as TGTGCCAGCAGTTCCGACAGGCCACAGTTCTTC.

J is TRBJ2-1 and V is TRBV11-2; 7 bases are a match to TRBD1. The CDR3 sequence is 15 residues long. CDR1 and CDR2 (germline): SGHAT, FQNNGV. Trimming at V came to 0 bases and at J to 5 bases, leaving 4 bases not matched to a gene. The CDR3 DNA sequence: TGTGCCAGCAGCTTAGACGACAGGGTACACAATGAGCAGTTCTTC. Residues: CASSLDDRVHNEQFF.

The V gene is TRBV28, the J gene TRBJ2-1; the D gene could be TRBD1 or TRBD2 (6 bases each). The V gene lost 5 bases and the J gene lost 0 bases, with 14 bases spanning the gap. The CDR3 is 16 residues long. Germline V gene data show CDR1 as MDHEN and CDR2 as SYDVKM. The CDR3 sequence: CASSPWGASSYNEQFF. The CDR3 DNA is TGTGCCAGCAGTCCCTGGGGGGCGAGCTCCTACAATGAGCAGTTCTTC.

Only a few counts were recorded for this clone. This chain links TRBV7-9 with TRBJ2-5, with D unresolved. CDR1 SEHNR and CDR2 FQNEAQ come from the germline V gene (reference sequence). Trimming pared 4 bases from V and 2 bases from J, leaving 17 bases between. The CDR3 loop spans 16 amino acids. CDR3 region: CASSSKDPTLQETQYF. The CDR3 bases are TGTGCCAGCAGCTCGAAGGACCCAACCCTACAAGAGACCCAGTACTTC. Complete variable domain (other parts from reference TRBV7-9 and TRBJ2-5): DTGVSQNPRHKITKRGQNVTFRCDPISEHNRLYWYRQTLGQGPEFLTYFQNEAQLEKSRLLSDRFSAERPKGSFSTLEIQRTEQGDSAMYLCASSSKDPTLQETQYFGPGTRLLVL.

J is TRBJ2-5 and V is TRBV14, with 8 bases lining up with TRBD2. The CDR3 sequence is 17 residues long. CDR1 SGHDN and CDR2 FVKESK come from the germline V gene. V was clipped by 2 bases and J by 5 bases; unmatched bases: 13. The CDR3, as DNA: TGTGCCAGCAGCCAACGGCTAGCGGGTGCTCATCGGGAGACCCAGTACTTC. Translation gives CASSQRLAGAHRETQYF.

The chain combines TRBV19 with TRBJ2-7; D is unclear. Germline V gene lookup returns CDR1 LNHDA and CDR2 SQIVND (reference sequence). The CDR3 has 16 amino acids. V shed 1 base and J shed 4 bases, with 17 bases lying between them. CDR3 residues: CASSIGPGGFGYEQYF. The CDR3 DNA is TGTGCCAGTAGTATAGGGCCCGGTGGATTTGGTTACGAGCAGTACTTC.

This clone occurred a few times. This rearrangement joins TRBV15 to TRBJ2-7, with 7 nucleotides matching TRBD2. The V and J ends lost 6 bases and 0 bases, in that order; junction bases with no gene match: 2. The germline gives CDR1 LNHNV, CDR2 YYDKDF (reference sequence). This CDR3 has 13 amino acids. CDR3 in DNA: TGTGCCACCAGTACGGGGGGCTCCTACGAGCAGTACGTC. It is translated as CATSTGGSYEQYV.

The CDR3 is CASSNRLAGVSEQYF. CDR3 DNA: TGTGCCAGCAGCAATCGTCTAGCGGGAGTTTCCGAGCAGTACTTC. The chain recombines TRBV13 with TRBJ2-7; 10 bases are shared with TRBD2. V was clipped by 5 bases and J by 6 bases; unmatched bases: 10. The germline V gene has CDR1 PRHDT and CDR2 FYEKMQ (reference sequence). The CDR3 is 15 amino acids.

V and J are TRBV4-1 and TRBJ2-6; D remains ambiguous. Trimming stripped 1 base from V and 0 bases from J, with 7 bases between. The CDR3 runs 16 residues. From germline, CDR1 is MGHRA and CDR2 YSYEKL. The chain's CDR3 is CASSQVWFSGANVLTF. DNA of the CDR3: TGCGCCAGCAGCCAAGTATGGTTCTCTGGGGCCAACGTCCTGACTTTC.

This rearrangement joins TRBV27 to TRBJ2-7; D might be TRBD1 (5 bases). V shed 6 bases and J shed 5 bases, with 17 bases lying between them. Germline V CDR1 and CDR2: MNHEY, SMNVEV (reference sequence). The CDR3 length is 14 residues. The CDR3 DNA reads as TGTGCCAGCAGCCCGTTGAAGGGGTGGGACGAGCAGTACTTC. Translating it yields CASSPLKGWDEQYF.

The chain has TRBV4-2 and TRBJ2-2, with D perhaps TRBD1 (6 bases). The germline V gene encodes CDR1 LGHNA and CDR2 YNFKEQ. V gave up 6 bases and J gave up 1 base, with 12 bases separating them. CDR3 length: 15 residues. The chain's CDR3 is CASRTGTLNTGELFF. The CDR3 nucleotides are TGTGCCAGCAGAACCGGGACACTGAACACCGGGGAGCTGTTTTTT.

The chain recombines TRBV14 with TRBJ2-7; 13 nucleotides line up with TRBD2. This CDR3 region has 18 residues. Trimming at V came to 1 base and at J to 5 bases, leaving 11 bases not matched to a gene. Germline V lookup: CDR1 SGHDN, CDR2 FVKESK. The CDR3: CASSQVGRTSGSLHEQYF. As DNA, the CDR3 is TGTGCCAGCAGCCAAGTGGGGCGGACTAGCGGGAGTCTCCACGAGCAGTACTTC.

The chain combines TRBV7-2 with TRBJ2-7, with 11 bases aligning to TRBD2. The germline CDR1 and CDR2 sequences are SGHTA and FQGNSA. V trimming: 5 bases; J trimming: 7 bases; junction bases outside the gene matches: 10. The CDR3 is 15 amino acids. CDR3 amino acids: CASSPFGLAGGEQYF. For the CDR3, the DNA is TGTGCCAGCAGCCCCTTCGGACTAGCGGGTGGGGAGCAGTACTTC. The variable domain in full, completed from reference TRBV7-2 and TRBJ2-7, reads GAGVSQSPSNKVTEKGKDVELRCDPISGHTALYWYRQSLGQGLEFLIYFQGNSAPDKSGLPSDRFSAERTGGSVSTLTIQRTQQEDSAVYLCASSPFGLAGGEQYFGPGTRLTVT.

This chain uses TRBV19 with TRBJ2-7; D perhaps matches TRBD1 (6 bases). With 6 bases removed from V and 0 bases from J, the gap between germline ends came to 9 bases. This CDR3 spans 13 amino acids. Germline V gene data show CDR1 as LNHDA and CDR2 as SQIVND (reference sequence). The CDR3 nucleotides are TGTGCCAGTAGCTACAGGGCCTCCTACGAGCAGTACTTC. This sequence encodes CASSYRASYEQYF.

The V call is TRBV27, the J call TRBJ2-7; D tentatively reads TRBD1 or TRBD2 (5 bases each). From germline, CDR1 is MNHEY and CDR2 SMNVEV (reference sequence). CDR3 length equals 15 residues. Deletions cut 6 bases from V and 3 bases from J, with 18 bases between. The CDR3 loop reads CASRGRQNWDYEQYF. The CDR3 region has the DNA TGTGCCAGCAGGGGACGACAGAACTGGGACTACGAGCAGTACTTC.